These T cell receptor beta chains were read from a single sample in a study of blood T cell repertoires in COVID-19. The method was immunoSEQ multiplex PCR; TCRdb's version includes in-frame clones alone and lacks a portion of them. The repertoire includes some 250,000 clones, almost 85% of them detected once, and 15% sits in the top ten. Sequenced material: PBMCs or T cells enriched from blood (not recorded which). These receptors were taken from a middle-aged man who had recovered from COVID-19. CDR3s include the opening cysteine and the closing phenylalanine or tryptophan. A D gene is named only where the DNA matches it firmly. Clone size is stated in some rows and not others, as once, few, many or a class when expanded.

>-|-|TRBJ1-6|TRBV6-5
TGTGCCAGCAGTTACTCGAGGGACACAGTTAATTCACCCCTCCACTTT
CASSYSRDTVNSPLHF
>-|-|TRBJ2-1|TRBV4-2
TGTGCCAGCAGCCAAGATGGCGGCCAGAACAATGAGCAGTTCTTC
CASSQDGGQNNEQFF
>-|-|TRBJ1-2|TRBV28
TGTGCCAGCACCGCCGACAGGACCTTCTATGGCTACACCTTC
CASTADRTFYGYTF
>TRBD1|-|TRBJ2-3|TRBV3-1/TRBV3-2
TGTGCCAGCAGCCAAGATCGGGACAGGGGATCAGATACGCAGTATTTT
CASSQDRDRGSDTQYF
>TRBD1|once|TRBJ1-1|TRBV5-1
TGCGCCAGCAGCTTGCTTGGGACAGCGAACACTGAAGCTTTCTTT
CASSLLGTANTEAFF
>TRBD1|few|TRBJ1-1|TRBV10-3
TGTGCCATCAGTGGAACAGGGGGCACTGAAGCTTTCTTT
CAISGTGGTEAFF
>-|few|TRBJ2-5|TRBV15
TGTGCCACCAGCAGAGATAGTCAGACCCAGTACTTC
CATSRDSQTQYF
>TRBD1|-|TRBJ2-1|TRBV5-5
TGTGCCAGCAGCATTCTCGAGGACAGGGGTCGCAATGAGCAGTTCTTC
CASSILEDRGRNEQFF
>TRBD2|once|TRBJ2-7|TRBV11-2
TGTGCCAGCTGGGAGGGAGGCGGATACGAGCAGTACTTC
CASWEGGGYEQYF
>TRBD1|-|TRBJ1-2|TRBV18
TGTGCCAGCTCACCGCAGGGGGACTATGGCTACACCTTC
CASSPQGDYGYTF
>TRBD2|-|TRBJ2-7|TRBV5-1
TGCGCCAGCAGCTTGGGGCATCCTAGCGGGAGGGCCTACGAGCAGTACTTC
CASSLGHPSGRAYEQYF
>-|once|TRBJ1-2|TRBV28
TGTGCCAGCACCTCAAGGGGCGGCATTAACTATGGCTACACCTTC
CASTSRGGINYGYTF
>-|-|TRBJ2-5|TRBV3-1/TRBV3-2
TGTGCCAGCAGCCACGGGAAGGGAGGGGGCCAAGAGACCCAGTACTTC
CASSHGKGGGQETQYF
>-|-|TRBJ2-3|TRBV3-1/TRBV3-2
TGTGCCAGCAGCCCTTTGGGGGGCGGGAGAAGAAATACGCAGTATTTT
CASSPLGGGRRNTQYF
>-|-|TRBJ2-6|TRBV15
TGTGCCACCAGCAGAGAGGGCCGAAAGGGGGCCAACGTCCTGACTTTC
CATSREGRKGANVLTF
>TRBD2|-|TRBJ2-3|TRBV7-9
TGTGCCAGCGGAGGGACTAGCGGGATTTCAGATACGCAGTATTTT
CASGGTSGISDTQYF
>-|-|TRBJ1-2|TRBV4-1
TGCGCCAGCAGCCAAGTGTGGGCGTTCGGTGGCTACACCTTC
CASSQVWAFGGYTF
>-|-|TRBJ2-7|TRBV9
TGTGCCAGCAGCGTAGGGGCGGGGGAGCAGTACTTC
CASSVGAGEQYF
>TRBD2|-|TRBJ2-7|TRBV7-2
TGTGCCAGCAGGGCGAGACTAGCGGGGGCCTACGAGCAGTACTTC
CASRARLAGAYEQYF
>-|few|TRBJ1-2|TRBV28
TGTGCCAGCAGTTTCCGGGGAAACTATGGCTACACCTTC
CASSFRGNYGYTF